This TCR beta chain was retrieved from a study of T cell changes during pregnancy in multiple sclerosis. Trimming took off 6 bases at V and 5 bases at J, with 19 bases between the two ends. The germline CDR1 and CDR2 sequences are MNHNS and SASEGT. This CDR3 has 15 residues. Repertoires were generated with immunoSEQ multiplex PCR, while TCRdb's copy carries only in-frame clones and drops some. The sample contains about 93,000 clones, 85% to 95% of which appear only once. This sequence joins TRBV6-1 and TRBJ2-5, with D possibly TRBD2 on 5 matching bases. The sequence was obtained from a female donor with multiple sclerosis, enrolled in a pregnancy study. Source: peripheral blood, taken after pregnancy. This CDR3 reads CASSALRPRRETQYF. CDR3 nucleotide sequence: TGTGCCAGCAGCGCCCTGCGGCCCCGGAGGGAGACCCAGTACTTC.